Following are 32 T cell receptor beta chains from one sample sequenced in a study of human T cells and chemical hapten exposure. TCRdb ran MiXCR on the RACE reads and lists one entry per CDR3 protein. The sample yields 110,000 or so distinct CDR3 sequences, approximately 8.8% seen once. Time point: patch test 2, 6 weeks after DPC sensitization. Regarding treatment: therapeutic diphenylcyclopropenone sensitization with weekly scalp DPC. This specimen was whole blood, taken in connection with sensitization to the hapten diphenylcyclopropenone (DPC). Every receptor here comes from a woman in her forties with alopecia areata. Some clones in this sample may be carry-over from other donors' samples.

The rearrangement joins TRBV20-1 to TRBJ2-5; no reliable D call. V lost 3 bases and J 0 bases, leaving 11 bases between the germline ends. This CDR3 is 14 amino acids long. The germline gives CDR1 DFQATT, CDR2 SNEGSKA (reference sequence). CDR3 region: CSARALFDQETQYF. CDR3 sequence (DNA): TGCAGTGCTAGGGCCCTTTTCGACCAAGAGACCCAGTACTTC.

The table lists this clonotype with many counts. The chain has TRBV7-9 and TRBJ2-7; D gene ambiguous. Germline V gene sequence: CDR1 SEHNR, CDR2 FQNEAQ (reference sequence). The CDR3 covers 15 residues. V gave up 2 bases and J gave up 0 bases, with 11 bases separating them. The CDR3 reads CASSLSRRPSYEQYF. CDR3 nucleotide sequence: TGTGCCAGCAGCTTAAGTAGGCGACCCTCCTACGAGCAGTACTTC.

This clonotype has more than one count but fewer than ten. This chain connects TRBV5-1 to TRBJ2-3, with unresolved D. CDR1 SGHRS and CDR2 YFSETQ come from the germline V gene. Trimming stripped 1 base from V and 0 bases from J, with 12 bases between. This CDR3 has 16 amino acids. CDR3 in amino acids: CASSLSVLTSTDTQYF. In DNA form, the CDR3 reads TGCGCCAGCAGCTTGTCTGTCCTTACAAGCACAGATACGCAGTATTTT.

Regarding this clonotype: A much larger clone differs from this one at a single base, so this may be a read error. The DNA for the CDR3 is TGTACCAGCAGCCAAGATTCGGGGACGAGAGAGACCCAGTACTTC. Amino acid sequence: CTSSQDSGTRETQYF. This chain joins TRBV3-1 and TRBJ2-5; D assignment may be TRBD1 or TRBD2 (5 bases each). The CDR3 contains 15 residues. Germline loops: CDR1 LGHDT, CDR2 YNNKEL (reference sequence).

In its sample, this clonotype was seen many times. The gene calls are TRBV7-6 and TRBJ1-6; 7 positions agree with TRBD1. Germline V gene lookup returns CDR1 SGHVS and CDR2 FNYEAQ. The CDR3 sequence is 15 residues long. V was clipped by 5 bases and J by 7 bases; unmatched bases: 8. CDR3 amino acids: CASSPRAGGNSPLHF. CDR3 bases: TGTGCCAGCAGCCCACGGGCAGGGGGGAATTCACCCCTCCACTTT. Supplemented by reference TRBV7-6 and TRBJ1-6, the full variable domain reads GAGVSQSPRYKVTKRGQDVALRCDPISGHVSLYWYRQALGQGPEFLTYFNYEAQQDKSGLPNDRFSAERPEGSISTLTIQRTEQRDSAMYRCASSPRAGGNSPLHFGNGTRLTVT.

This clonotype was detected many times. The chain joins TRBV2 to TRBJ2-7; D may be TRBD1 (6 bases). Looked up from germline, CDR1 is SNHLY and CDR2 is FYNNEI. V shed 4 bases and J shed 0 bases, with 16 bases lying between them. There are 16 residues in the CDR3. The CDR3 region has the DNA TGTGCCAGCAGTGCGCTGACAGGATCCAGCTCCTACGAGCAGTACTTC. It codes for CASSALTGSSSYEQYF.

This clonotype was recorded a few times. The J gene is TRBJ1-1, the V gene TRBV3-1; the D is unclear. This CDR3 comprises 11 residues. From germline, CDR1 is LGHDT and CDR2 YNNKEL (reference sequence). V was clipped by 8 bases and J by 11 bases, with 15 bases between them. DNA of the CDR3: TGTGCCAGCGGGGTTGCCTTGCCGGCTTTCTTT. It is translated as CASGVALPAFF.

The rearrangement joins TRBV5-1 to TRBJ1-1; D perhaps matches TRBD1 (6 bases). This CDR3 region has 15 residues. V lost 0 bases and J lost 0, with 9 bases in between. Germline CDR1 reads SGHRS; CDR2 reads YFSETQ. Here the CDR3 reads CASSLGWTVNTEAFF. CDR3 in DNA: TGCGCCAGCAGCTTGGGTTGGACAGTGAACACTGAAGCTTTCTTT.

The sample holds a few counts of this clonotype. The genes are TRBV12-3 or TRBV12-4 and TRBJ2-2, with D possibly TRBD1 on 5 matching bases. This CDR3 is 16 amino acids long. The germline V and J ends were trimmed by 2 bases and 7 bases, with 17 bases remaining between them. CDR3 sequence (DNA): TGTGCCAGCAGTTTATTTTGGGCAGCGCAGGGCGGGGAGCTGTTTTTT. Translating it yields CASSLFWAAQGGELFF.

This clonotype was seen repeatedly, ten times or more. Since no conserved phenylalanine or tryptophan closes the CDR3, a read error is the likely cause. The DNA is left out, because the CDR3 cannot be placed on it with certainty; the CDR3 is given as TCRdb lists it. The chain has TRBV27 and TRBJ2-7; TRBD2, the table's D call, was not compared with the DNA. Germline CDR1 and CDR2: MNHEY and SMNVEV (reference sequence). The CDR3 length equals 9 residues, ends included. CDR3 amino acids: CASTLKTSG.

This clonotype was seen a handful of times. The chain joins TRBV7-8 to TRBJ2-5; no reliable D call. Germline V gene data show CDR1 as SGHVS and CDR2 as FQNEAQ. V was cut by 5 bases and J by 5 bases, with 6 bases left in between. CDR3 size: 11 residues. CDR3 DNA: TGTGCCAGCAGCACTCGCGAGACCCAGTACTTC. It yields the protein CASSTRETQYF. The full variable domain, rest sourced from reference TRBV7-8 and TRBJ2-5, is GAGVSQSPRYKVAKRGQDVALRCDPISGHVSLFWYQQALGQGPEFLTYFQNEAQLDKSGLPSDRFFAERPEGSVSTLKIQRTQQEDSAVYLCASSTRETQYFGPGTRLLVL.

The chain carries TRBV27 and TRBJ1-1, with D maybe TRBD1 (5 bases). V was shortened by 0 bases and J by 4 bases, with 9 bases between the two germline ends. Germline lookup yields CDR1 MNHEY and CDR2 SMNVEV (reference sequence). The CDR3 spans 14 residues. CDR3: CASSLSWDGTEAFF. DNA of the CDR3: TGTGCCAGCAGTTTATCCTGGGACGGCACTGAAGCTTTCTTT.

V is TRBV24-1 and J is TRBJ2-3; 12 bases match TRBD2. CDR3 size: 20 residues. Germline V gene sequence: CDR1 KGHDR, CDR2 SFDVKD. V trimming: 3 bases; J trimming: 2 bases; junction bases outside the gene matches: 14. This chain's CDR3 is CATSDGLAGQQSRPTDTQYF. In DNA, the CDR3 is TGTGCCACCAGTGATGGACTAGCGGGGCAACAGTCACGACCCACAGATACGCAGTATTTT.

The rearrangement joins TRBV6-2 or TRBV6-3 to TRBJ2-2; the D gene is possibly TRBD2 (5 bases). The CDR3 consists of 14 residues. The ends were cut back, 2 bases at V and 3 bases at J, with 7 bases in the middle. The germline CDR1 and CDR2 sequences are MNHEY and SVGEGT. In DNA form, the CDR3 reads TGTGCCAGCAGTTACCTAGCAGACACCGGGGAGCTGTTTTTT. Residues: CASSYLADTGELFF.

The rearrangement joins TRBV20-1 to TRBJ1-1; 7 bases align to TRBD1. Losses at the gene ends were 2 bases for V and 5 bases for J; bases not matched to a gene: 5. The CDR3 sequence is 13 residues long. Germline lookup yields CDR1 DFQATT and CDR2 SNEGSKA (reference sequence). The CDR3 is CSARPYRGTEAFF. DNA of the CDR3: TGCAGTGCTAGACCTTACAGGGGTACTGAAGCTTTCTTT.

This chain connects TRBV3-1 to TRBJ1-5; D gene uncertain. The V gene's germline CDR1 is LGHDT and CDR2 YNNKEL (reference sequence). The CDR3 contains 15 residues. V was trimmed by 2 bases and J by 1 base, leaving 9 bases between them. The CDR3 DNA reads TGTGCCAGCAGCCAATCCTCGGGGAGCAATCAGCCCCAGCATTTT. Amino acid sequence: CASSQSSGSNQPQHF.

The chain uses TRBV18 and TRBJ1-5; 7 nucleotides line up with TRBD1. J gave up 6 bases and V 2 bases, and 16 bases lay outside the gene matches. Germline V gene sequence: CDR1 KGHSH, CDR2 LQKENI. The CDR3 sequence is 18 residues long. DNA for the CDR3: TGTGCCAGCTCACCATGGTACCCAGGTTTGGACAGGCCTCAGCCCCAGCATTTT. Encoded protein: CASSPWYPGLDRPQPQHF.

V and J are TRBV5-1 and TRBJ2-7; a possible D gene is TRBD1 (6 bases). Germline V gives CDR1 SGHRS, CDR2 YFSETQ. The CDR3 totals 14 residues. Trimming took off 0 bases at V and 0 bases at J, with 7 bases between the two ends. CDR3 loop: CASSLGDNSYEQYF. The CDR3 coding sequence is TGCGCCAGCAGCTTGGGGGACAACTCCTACGAGCAGTACTTC.

The rearrangement links TRBV4-3 to TRBJ2-7, with a tentative D call TRBD2 (5 bases). The CDR3 is 15 residues long. The germline V and J ends were trimmed by 0 bases and 2 bases, with 11 bases remaining between them. Germline V gene lookup returns CDR1 LGHNA and CDR2 YSLEER. CDR3 loop: CASSQDLRSAYEQYF. The CDR3 region has the DNA TGCGCCAGCAGCCAAGATTTGCGTAGCGCCTACGAGCAGTACTTC.

The CDR3 region has the DNA TGTGCCAGCAGCCGGGTGGACAATGAGCAGTTCTTC. Translating gives CASSRVDNEQFF. The rearrangement joins TRBV5-4 to TRBJ2-1; D uncertain. The CDR3 extends over 12 amino acids. Per the germline V gene, CDR1 is SGHNT and CDR2 is YYREEE (reference sequence). Trimming took 4 bases from V and 5 from J, leaving 7 bases between them.

The rearrangement links TRBV11-2 to TRBJ2-1; 10 positions agree with TRBD2. J lost 7 bases, V lost 1 base, and 10 bases had no gene match. CDR1 and CDR2 (germline): SGHAT, FQNNGV. This CDR3 has 17 residues. CDR3 bases: TGTGCCAGCAGCTTAGGTCTAGCGGGGGTAATAAGGAATGAGCAGTTCTTC. Translation: CASSLGLAGVIRNEQFF.

V gene TRBV27 combines with J gene TRBJ2-3; perhaps D is TRBD1 or TRBD2 (6 bases each). Germline CDR1 reads MNHEY; CDR2 reads SMNVEV (reference sequence). Trimming shortened V by 7 bases and J by 6 bases, and 14 bases separated the two germline ends. This CDR3 is built from 13 residues. CDR3: CASTLGGGDTQYF. CDR3 sequence (DNA): TGTGCCAGCACCTTGGGGGGCGGCGATACGCAGTATTTT.

The CDR3 sequence: CASSLAQVTGIGGYTF. CDR3 DNA sequence: TGTGCCAGCAGCTTAGCGCAGGTTACAGGGATAGGCGGCTACACCTTC. The chain employs TRBV7-2 and TRBJ1-2, with TRBD1 as a possible D gene (6 bases). The CDR3 totals 16 residues. V was cut by 0 bases and J by 8 bases, with 19 bases left in between. Germline values: CDR1 SGHTA, CDR2 FQGNSA.

In this sample, this clonotype turned up many times. V is TRBV29-1 and J is TRBJ2-7; 7 positions match TRBD1. The J segment lost 2 bases and the V segment lost 6 bases, leaving 7 bases of the junction unmatched. This CDR3 is built from 13 residues. From germline, CDR1 is SQVTM and CDR2 ANQGSEA. The CDR3 reads CSVTGTDAYEQYF. In nucleotides, the CDR3 is TGCAGCGTGACCGGGACAGATGCCTACGAGCAGTACTTC.

This clonotype has ten or more counts. The chain is built from TRBV6-2 or TRBV6-3 and TRBJ1-1; D ambiguous. The germline gives CDR1 MNHEY, CDR2 SVGEGT. This CDR3 region has 13 residues. The V end lost 7 bases, the J end lost 4 bases, and 13 bases lay between the germline ends. Written as DNA, the CDR3 is TGTGCCAGCACCCTTAATAGGGCCACTGAAGCTTTCTTT. This gives the protein CASTLNRATEAFF.

This clonotype has just a few counts. CDR3 nucleotides: TGTGCCAGCAGCCCCCTAGGGACAGGGTCCTTTAATGAGCAGTTCTTC. It codes for CASSPLGTGSFNEQFF. This chain connects TRBV3-1 to TRBJ2-1, with 9 bases that match TRBD1. The germline V gene encodes CDR1 LGHDT and CDR2 YNNKEL (reference sequence). V was clipped by 4 bases and J by 7 bases; unmatched bases: 11. The CDR3 consists of 16 residues.

This clonotype was recorded at least ten times. V gene TRBV5-6 combines with J gene TRBJ1-2; perhaps TRBD1 as D (6 bases). In germline, CDR1 is SGHDT, CDR2 YYEEEE. V was clipped by 4 bases and J by 4 bases, with 8 bases between them. The CDR3 is made up of 12 amino acids. DNA for the CDR3: TGTGCCAGCAGCCCGACAGGCTATGGCTACACCTTC. Amino acid sequence: CASSPTGYGYTF.

The rearrangement links TRBV20-1 to TRBJ1-4; tentatively, D is TRBD1 (6 bases). The germline V gene has CDR1 DFQATT and CDR2 SNEGSKA (reference sequence). The CDR3 totals 13 residues. Trimming removed 6 bases from V and 7 bases from J, with 15 bases in between. The CDR3 DNA reads TGCAGTGCGGTGACAGGAGCCCCTGAAAAACTGTTTTTT. This codes for CSAVTGAPEKLFF.

The V and J genes are TRBV4-1 and TRBJ2-4; TRBD2 agrees at 10 bases. CDR1 and CDR2 from the germline V gene are MGHRA and YSYEKL. V dropped 1 base and J dropped 7; count of bases not matched to a gene: 4. The CDR3 spans 15 residues. CDR3 amino acids: CASSQASGGGNIQYF. The CDR3 bases are TGCGCCAGCAGCCAAGCAAGCGGGGGGGGCAACATTCAGTACTTC.

This clonotype was recorded a few times. The V call is TRBV5-1, the J call TRBJ2-7; 8 positions match TRBD1. V trimming: 10 bases; J trimming: 6 bases; junction bases outside the gene matches: 9. The germline gives CDR1 SGHRS, CDR2 YFSETQ. The CDR3 has 12 amino acids. The CDR3 coding sequence is TGCGCCGGACTTCGACAGGGGTTCGAGCAGTACTTC. This gives the protein CAGLRQGFEQYF. The variable domain in full, with the rest retrieved from reference TRBV5-1 and TRBJ2-7, is KAGVTQTPRYLIKTRGQQVTLSCSPISGHRSVSWYQQTPGQGLQFLFEYFSETQRNKGNFPGRFSGRQFSNSRSEMNVSTLELGDSALYLCAGLRQGFEQYFGPGTRLTVT.

This clonotype appeared many times. The chain recombines TRBV7-9 with TRBJ2-2, with no clear D. Germline V lookup: CDR1 SEHNR, CDR2 FQNEAQ (reference sequence). The CDR3 contains 16 residues. V was pared by 0 bases and J by 0 bases, with 8 bases between. CDR3 in amino acids: CASSLARSPNTGELFF. The CDR3 DNA is TGTGCCAGCAGCTTAGCCCGGAGCCCGAACACCGGGGAGCTGTTTTTT.

The rearrangement uses TRBV20-1 and TRBJ2-1, with TRBD2 matching 11 bases. V trimming: 1 base; J trimming: 4 bases; junction bases outside the gene matches: 21. The CDR3 runs 21 residues. Germline V gene data show CDR1 as DFQATT and CDR2 as SNEGSKA (reference sequence). The CDR3 spells CSARGRGPGLAVFWFYNEQFF. CDR3 nucleotides: TGCAGTGCTAGAGGAAGGGGTCCGGGACTAGCGGTCTTTTGGTTTTACAATGAGCAGTTCTTC.